What follows is one TCR beta chain and its context. There is no known antigen for this receptor. Base qualities are not at hand, and no much larger clone is one base apart. This entry belongs to a study of control samples from healthy donors and cancer patients (dated by TCRdb to 2018 to 2020). The library was prepared using the immunoSEQ multiplex PCR assay. Imported from immuneACCESS, the table was reduced by TCRdb to in-frame sequences with V and J called. These copies leave out some clones; in studies compared against another copy, an unresolved V gene accounts for under half, and the cause of the remainder is not known. Counted in this sample were some 76,000 clones; 85% to 90% of them appeared once. In total, the top ten clones hold around 19% of the sample. This clonotype was sampled from a man in his sixties with lung cancer. Material for sequencing was PBMCs.

Here the CDR3 is given as CASRGATGSYGYTF. The DNA reads as follows: TGTGCCAGCAGAGGGGCGACAGGGTCGTATGGCTACACCTTC. The rearranged chain carries TRBV27 and TRBJ1-2; 7 of the junction bases match TRBD1. The germline V gene (reference sequence) sets CDR1 to MNHEY and CDR2 to SMNVEV. Here V drops 6 bases and J drops 5 bases, and the junction holds 9 bases not matched to any gene. Including cysteine and phenylalanine, the CDR3 has 14 amino acids. CDR3 DNA is the only sequence kept; it has 42 bases, read in frame from the first base.